What follows are 27 T cell receptor beta chains derived from one specimen sequenced in a study of cytomegalovirus exposure and HLA in healthy donors. 60 Vbeta and 13 Jbeta primers were used in PCR. Sequenced by immunoSEQ multiplex PCR; TCRdb stores in-frame clones only, minus some. The sample consists of about 150,000 clones, over 70% of them appearing once. Sequences were obtained from PBMCs. These TCRs come from a woman aged 40-49 years in good health and CMV-seropositive.

This chain joins TRBV5-5 and TRBJ2-3, with D possibly matching TRBD2 (5 bases). CDR3 size: 13 residues. The V end lost 7 bases, the J end lost 2 bases, and 11 bases lay between the germline ends. CDR1 is SGHKS, CDR2 YYEKEE, per germline (reference sequence). The CDR3, as DNA: TGTGCCAGCGATGAGGGTTTCACAGATACGCAGTATTTT. This encodes CASDEGFTDTQYF.

The rearrangement uses TRBV2 and TRBJ2-3; 16 bases match TRBD2. Germline CDR1 and CDR2: SNHLY and FYNNEI. The trim removed 4 bases at V and 4 bases at J, leaving 11 bases unmatched. The CDR3 contains 19 residues. In nucleotides, the CDR3 is TGTGCCAGCAGTGCCATCGGGACTAGCGGGGGGGCTTTTTCAGATACGCAGTATTTT. Translating it yields CASSAIGTSGGAFSDTQYF.

This clone was counted between two and nine times. The chain links TRBV30 to TRBJ1-1; D unclear. V lost 3 bases and J lost 1, with 9 bases in between. This CDR3 is 13 amino acids long. CDR1 GTSNPN and CDR2 SVGIG come from the germline V gene (reference sequence). The DNA of the CDR3 is TGTGCCTGGAGCCTCAACAAGAACACTGAAGCTTTCTTT. It specifies CAWSLNKNTEAFF.

The chain joins TRBV19 to TRBJ1-2; D unclear. Deletions cut 3 bases from V and 1 base from J, with 6 bases between. Germline CDR1 LNHDA, CDR2 SQIVND (reference sequence). The CDR3 length is 13 residues. CDR3 amino acids: CASSIEVNYGYTF. In nucleotides, the CDR3 is TGTGCCAGTAGTATTGAGGTTAACTATGGCTACACCTTC.

The genes are TRBV7-8 and TRBJ2-3; a possible D gene is TRBD1 (5 bases). The CDR3 is 18 residues long. Trimming shortened V by 4 bases and J by 2 bases, and 22 bases separated the two germline ends. Looked up from germline, CDR1 is SGHVS and CDR2 is FQNEAQ. The CDR3 loop reads CASSYGFGATDFTDTQYF. The CDR3 DNA is TGTGCCAGCAGCTACGGTTTTGGGGCCACTGACTTCACAGATACGCAGTATTTT.

The chain has TRBV30 and TRBJ1-2; D uncertain. Germline V CDR1 and CDR2: GTSNPN, SVGIG (reference sequence). The germline V and J ends were trimmed by 3 bases and 8 bases, with 13 bases remaining between them. The CDR3 covers 12 residues. CDR3 amino acids: CAWSDGGEGYTF. The CDR3, as DNA: TGTGCCTGGAGCGACGGAGGAGAGGGCTACACCTTC.

J is TRBJ1-4 and V is TRBV4-1, with 10 positions matching TRBD1. Losses at the gene ends were 4 bases for V and 0 bases for J; bases not matched to a gene: 5. The germline gives CDR1 MGHRA, CDR2 YSYEKL. The CDR3 is made up of 17 amino acids. The CDR3 is CASSLRTGGTTNEKLFF. CDR3 coding DNA: TGCGCCAGCAGCCTCAGGACAGGGGGAACAACTAATGAAAAACTGTTTTTT.

This chain uses TRBV19 with TRBJ2-2, with D maybe TRBD1 (5 bases). The CDR3 has 16 residues. The V and J ends lost 5 bases and 4 bases respectively, with 17 bases between them. Germline values: CDR1 LNHDA, CDR2 SQIVND (reference sequence). CDR3 amino acids: CASSPRTTQSTGELFF. The CDR3 DNA is TGTGCCAGTAGTCCAAGGACAACCCAGAGCACCGGGGAGCTGTTTTTT.

This sequence joins TRBV10-2 and TRBJ2-7; no reliable D call. This CDR3 comprises 10 residues. Trimming removed 8 bases from V and 6 bases from J, with 8 bases in between. Germline CDR1 is WSHSY and CDR2 is SAAADI. In nucleotides, the CDR3 is TGCGCCAGCGGGCTGGGCGAGCAGTACTTC. Amino acid sequence: CASGLGEQYF.

The chain is built from TRBV2 and TRBJ1-3; D is uncertain. The germline gives CDR1 SNHLY, CDR2 FYNNEI. The CDR3 is 15 amino acids. Deletions cut 6 bases from V and 7 bases from J, with 19 bases between. The CDR3 sequence is CASRVRSQTVNTIYF. As DNA, the CDR3 is TGTGCCAGCAGGGTACGGTCTCAAACCGTGAACACCATATATTTT.

The J gene is TRBJ2-7, the V gene TRBV27; TRBD1 is a possible D gene (5 bases). The V gene lost 6 bases and the J gene lost 5 bases, with 17 bases spanning the gap. The CDR3 is 14 amino acids. CDR1 is MNHEY, CDR2 SMNVEV, per germline (reference sequence). The CDR3 nucleotides are TGTGCCAGCAGAAGACAGATCCTTACGAACGAGCAGTACTTC. It is translated as CASRRQILTNEQYF.

This chain connects TRBV6-1 to TRBJ1-1; D gene ambiguous. The ends were cut back, 1 base at V and 2 bases at J, with 8 bases in the middle. Germline V lookup: CDR1 MNHNS, CDR2 SASEGT. This CDR3 has 14 amino acids. The CDR3 protein is CASSEGGVNTEAFF. The CDR3 nucleotides read TGTGCCAGCAGTGAAGGCGGCGTTAACACTGAAGCTTTCTTT.

The rearrangement joins TRBV28 to TRBJ2-3, with D perhaps matching TRBD2 (6 bases). This CDR3 is 12 amino acids long. Germline assignment: CDR1 MDHEN and CDR2 SYDVKM. Deletions cut 5 bases from V and 5 bases from J, with 8 bases between. In DNA, the CDR3 is TGTGCCAGCAGTGGGGGGAGAGATACGCAGTATTTT. Protein: CASSGGRDTQYF.

The chain recombines TRBV27 with TRBJ2-1; unclear D gene. Germline V gives CDR1 MNHEY, CDR2 SMNVEV (reference sequence). The V end was cut by 7 bases, the J end by 16 bases, with 26 bases between. The CDR3 extends over 14 amino acids. CDR3 region: CASTSVLGRNAVFF. The DNA for the CDR3 is TGTGCCAGCACGTCGGTATTGGGTAGAAACGCGGTATTCTTC.

The CDR3 bases are TGTGCCAGCAGCCATACAGGGAATGGTAATTCACCCCTCCACTTT. The encoded protein is CASSHTGNGNSPLHF. The V and J genes are TRBV25-1 and TRBJ1-6; D may be TRBD1 (6 bases). Trimming cost V 6 bases and J 6 bases, with 15 bases left between them. This CDR3 region has 15 residues. Germline V gene data show CDR1 as MGHDK and CDR2 as SYGVNS.

This chain connects TRBV5-1 to TRBJ2-1; 12 bases match TRBD2. The germline V gene has CDR1 SGHRS and CDR2 YFSETQ. The CDR3 runs to 18 residues. V dropped 8 bases and J dropped 0; count of bases not matched to a gene: 12. CDR3 sequence: CASGGTSGPISSYNEQFF. The CDR3 coding sequence is TGCGCCAGTGGTGGGACTAGCGGGCCGATCTCCTCCTACAATGAGCAGTTCTTC. The full variable domain, completed using reference TRBV5-1 and TRBJ2-1, is KAGVTQTPRYLIKTRGQQVTLSCSPISGHRSVSWYQQTPGQGLQFLFEYFSETQRNKGNFPGRFSGRQFSNSRSEMNVSTLELGDSALYLCASGGTSGPISSYNEQFFGPGTRLTVL.

V gene TRBV6-6 combines with J gene TRBJ1-6; tentatively, D is TRBD1 (5 bases). Germline loops: CDR1 MNHNY, CDR2 SVGAGI (reference sequence). The V gene lost 4 bases and the J gene lost 10 bases, with 14 bases spanning the gap. The CDR3 contains 14 residues. The CDR3: CASSLPSNRSPLHF. In DNA, the CDR3 is TGTGCCAGCAGTTTACCATCAAACAGGTCACCCCTCCACTTT.

This chain connects TRBV2 to TRBJ1-1; D gene unclear. Germline assignment: CDR1 SNHLY and CDR2 FYNNEI. V gave up 6 bases and J gave up 4 bases, with 18 bases separating them. The CDR3 is 15 residues long. CDR3 amino acids: CASSGSAGYSTEAFF. Written as DNA, the CDR3 is TGTGCCAGCAGCGGTAGTGCGGGGTATAGCACTGAAGCTTTCTTT.

This clone has just one count. The chain links TRBV5-4 to TRBJ2-3, with 7 bases identical to TRBD1. Germline CDR1 is SGHNT and CDR2 is YYREEE (reference sequence). The CDR3 extends over 16 amino acids. After removal of 4 bases from V and 4 bases from J, the junction contained 12 bases not matched to a gene. CDR3 sequence (DNA): TGTGCCAGCAGCCGATATATGACAGGGAGCTCAGATACGCAGTATTTT. This sequence encodes CASSRYMTGSSDTQYF.

J is TRBJ1-2 and V is TRBV7-8; 7 bases line up with TRBD1. The CDR3 consists of 18 residues. V shed 0 bases, J shed 6 bases, and the junction held 16 bases outside the gene matches. Germline V gene sequence: CDR1 SGHVS, CDR2 FQNEAQ. CDR3 amino acids: CASSLAGGTVQPLNGYTF. CDR3 DNA: TGTGCCAGCAGCTTAGCCGGCGGGACAGTGCAGCCGCTTAATGGCTACACCTTC. Using reference TRBV7-8 and TRBJ1-2 for the parts outside the CDR3, the full variable domain is GAGVSQSPRYKVAKRGQDVALRCDPISGHVSLFWYQQALGQGPEFLTYFQNEAQLDKSGLPSDRFFAERPEGSVSTLKIQRTQQEDSAVYLCASSLAGGTVQPLNGYTFGSGTRLTVV.

This chain joins TRBV7-2 and TRBJ1-5, with D perhaps TRBD1 (6 bases). The CDR3 extends over 15 amino acids. CDR1 and CDR2 from the germline V gene are SGHTA and FQGNSA. V was trimmed by 5 bases and J by 4 bases, leaving 15 bases between them. CDR3 coding DNA: TGTGCCAGCAGCCCCCCGGGACACGGAAATCAGCCCCAGCATTTT. It encodes CASSPPGHGNQPQHF.

This clone was counted once. The J gene is TRBJ1-5, the V gene TRBV6-1; D unresolved. The CDR3 covers 16 residues. Germline V gives CDR1 MNHNS, CDR2 SASEGT. V was clipped by 3 bases and J by 3 bases, with 15 bases between them. For the CDR3, the DNA is TGTGCCAGCAGTGATATTCCAGTCCCGATCAATCAGCCCCAGCATTTT. Translating it yields CASSDIPVPINQPQHF.

As for this clone: Since no conserved phenylalanine or tryptophan closes the CDR3, a read error is the likely cause. Because the CDR3's place on the DNA is in doubt, the DNA is left out and the CDR3 is given as listed by TCRdb. The genes are TRBV6-5 and TRBJ1-1. The CDR3 numbers 10 amino acids, ends counted. CDR1 and CDR2 (germline): MNHEY, SVGAGI. CDR3 loop: CASRSQKPGV.

The chain joins TRBV30 to TRBJ2-3, with D perhaps TRBD2 (7 bases). Germline lookup yields CDR1 GTSNPN and CDR2 SVGIG (reference sequence). This CDR3 is 13 amino acids long. The ends were cut back, 4 bases at V and 6 bases at J, with 14 bases in the middle. CDR3 DNA sequence: TGTGCCTGGAAGGAGGGGGGGCGGGATACGCAGTATTTT. This encodes CAWKEGGRDTQYF.

This chain uses TRBV11-2 with TRBJ2-7; unclear D gene. The CDR3 contains 15 residues. Trimming pared 5 bases from V and 5 bases from J, leaving 19 bases between. CDR1 and CDR2 (germline): SGHAT, FQNNGV. CDR3 sequence (DNA): TGTGCCAGCAGCCCCTCTTCCGCGGAGAGCCACGAGCAGTACTTC. This sequence encodes CASSPSSAESHEQYF.

A word on this clone: One end of the junction does not line up with germline, which may come from a read error. J is TRBJ1-1 and V is TRBV2; the D is unclear. This CDR3 is built from 10 residues. CDR1 SNHLY and CDR2 FYNNEI come from the germline V gene. CDR3 loop: CASSEGAQSF. In nucleotides, the CDR3 is TGTGCCAGCAGTGAAGGGGCACAAAGCTTT. Variable domain in full (rest from reference TRBV2 and TRBJ1-1): EPEVTQTPSHQVTQMGQEVILRCVPISNHLYFYWYRQILGQKVEFLVSFYNNEISEKSEIFDDQFSVERPDGSNFTLKIRSTKLEDSAMYFCASSEGAQSFGQGTRLTVV.

V gene TRBV11-3 combines with J gene TRBJ2-3, with 7 bases identical to TRBD1. V shed 0 bases, J shed 9 bases, and the junction held 0 bases outside the gene matches. Germline assignment: CDR1 SGHNT and CDR2 YENEEA. The CDR3 has 12 residues. The CDR3 loop is CASSLEGGTQYF. The CDR3 DNA sequence: TGTGCCAGCAGCTTAGAAGGGGGCACGCAGTATTTT.